The 13 T cell receptor beta chains below all came from one sample that was sequenced in a study of blood T cell repertoires in COVID-19. This table comes from immunoSEQ multiplex PCR, and its TCRdb copy is limited to in-frame clones, with some not included. The table lists 250,000 or so clones, approximately 89% of them singletons. The material sequenced was PBMCs or T cells enriched from blood (not recorded which). The receptors here all came from a woman aged 18-29 years who had recovered from COVID-19.

J is TRBJ2-5 and V is TRBV18; 8 bases align to TRBD2. The CDR3 consists of 16 residues. Per germline, CDR1 KGHSH and CDR2 LQKENI. The V segment lost 5 bases and the J segment 7 bases; nucleotides outside the gene matches: 15. CDR3 amino acids: CASSSKATSGDLTQYF. In DNA form, the CDR3 reads TGTGCCAGCTCATCCAAAGCTACTAGCGGAGACCTGACCCAGTACTTC.

This rearrangement joins TRBV9 to TRBJ1-6; TRBD1 is a possible D gene (6 bases). Germline values: CDR1 SGDLS, CDR2 YYNGEE. The CDR3 length is 15 residues. Trimming removed 4 bases from V and 7 bases from J, with 15 bases in between. CDR3 residues: CASSYGGLGNSPLHF. CDR3 nucleotide sequence: TGTGCCAGCAGCTACGGGGGGCTAGGGAATTCACCCCTCCACTTT. Based on the CDR3 plus reference TRBV9 and TRBJ1-6, the full variable domain is DSGVTQTPKHLITATGQRVTLRCSPRSGDLSVYWYQQSLDQGLQFLIQYYNGEERAKGNILERFSAQQFPDLHSELNLSSLELGDSALYFCASSYGGLGNSPLHFGNGTRLTVT.

V usage is TRBV6-5 and J usage is TRBJ2-1; 7 bases fit TRBD1. CDR1 is MNHEY and CDR2 is SVGAGI in the germline V gene. The CDR3 has 15 amino acids. V was clipped by 2 bases and J by 7 bases; unmatched bases: 8. The CDR3 DNA is TGTGCCAGCAGTTACGAGCAGGGGGTAAGGAATGAGCAGTTCTTC. Residues: CASSYEQGVRNEQFF.

A single count supports this clone. V usage is TRBV7-9 and J usage is TRBJ2-6; D perhaps matches TRBD2 (6 bases). Germline loops: CDR1 SEHNR, CDR2 FQNEAQ (reference sequence). This CDR3 has 12 residues. V was clipped by 10 bases and J by 12 bases, with 16 bases between them. The CDR3 nucleotides read TGTGCCATCCCGGGACTTTACGTCGTCCTGACTTTC. Its protein product is CAIPGLYVVLTF.

The V gene is TRBV11-1, the J gene TRBJ2-1; TRBD2 agrees at 7 bases. V lost 4 bases and J lost 5; bases outside the gene matches: 8. The length of the CDR3 is 15 residues. Per germline, CDR1 SGHAT and CDR2 FQDESV (reference sequence). The CDR3 sequence: CASSSIAGANNEQFF. For the CDR3, the DNA is TGTGCCAGCAGCTCTATAGCGGGTGCCAACAATGAGCAGTTCTTC.

The chain has TRBV7-9 and TRBJ1-1, with no clear D. The length of the CDR3 is 13 residues. Per germline, CDR1 SEHNR and CDR2 FQNEAQ (reference sequence). With 6 bases removed from V and 5 bases from J, the gap between germline ends came to 13 bases. CDR3 protein: CASRGGYSTEAFF. The CDR3 DNA sequence: TGTGCCAGCAGGGGCGGGTATAGTACTGAAGCTTTCTTT.

The rearrangement links TRBV7-9 to TRBJ2-1; 11 nucleotides line up with TRBD2. Trimming at V came to 7 bases and at J to 2 bases, leaving 4 bases not matched to a gene. This CDR3 has 15 residues. Germline V gene lookup returns CDR1 SEHNR and CDR2 FQNEAQ (reference sequence). The CDR3, as DNA: TGTGCCAGCACCTATAGCGGGAGGGCCTACAATGAGCAGTTCTTC. Its protein is CASTYSGRAYNEQFF.

The chain has TRBV24-1 and TRBJ1-5; unclear D gene. This CDR3 region has 12 residues. V dropped 4 bases and J dropped 7 bases, with 7 bases sitting between them. From germline, CDR1 is KGHDR and CDR2 SFDVKD. The CDR3 is CATSDFEQPQHF. The CDR3 nucleotides are TGTGCCACCAGTGACTTTGAGCAGCCCCAGCATTTT.

The chain employs TRBV7-9 and TRBJ1-1, with a weak D call TRBD1 (6 bases). The length of the CDR3 is 16 residues. The germline CDR1 and CDR2 sequences are SEHNR and FQNEAQ (reference sequence). V lost 1 base to trimming and J lost 1 base, with 13 bases between them. The CDR3 sequence is CASSLVRGAPNTEAFF. For the CDR3, the DNA is TGTGCCAGCAGCTTAGTCAGGGGCGCCCCGAACACTGAAGCTTTCTTT.

J is TRBJ2-5 and V is TRBV11-2; 13 bases agree with TRBD2. The ends lost 4 bases at V and 4 bases at J; junction bases unmatched: 3. Germline CDR1 SGHAT, CDR2 FQNNGV. The CDR3 extends over 15 amino acids. The CDR3 here is CASSSTSGRVETQYF. The CDR3 DNA is TGTGCCAGCAGCTCCACTAGCGGGAGGGTAGAGACCCAGTACTTC.

This clone was seen a single time. The chain carries TRBV14 and TRBJ2-2, with 10 bases identical to TRBD2. The germline gives CDR1 SGHDN, CDR2 FVKESK. The CDR3 runs to 18 residues. With V trimmed by 0 bases and J by 6 bases, 10 bases remained unmatched. Here the CDR3 reads CASSQDRPSGSNSGELFF. The CDR3 DNA is TGTGCCAGCAGCCAAGATCGCCCTAGCGGGAGTAATTCCGGGGAGCTGTTTTTT.

The J gene is TRBJ1-5, the V gene TRBV1; no check of the table's D call, TRBD1, against the DNA was made. TRBV1 represents a pseudogene. CDR3 length: 15 residues. CDR3 in amino acids: CTSSQEGRANQPQHF. The CDR3 coding sequence is TGCACCAGCAGCCAAGAAGGCAGGGCCAATCAGCCCCAGCATTTT.

The chain joins TRBV15 to TRBJ1-5, with D perhaps matching TRBD1 (5 bases). Trimming removed 1 base from V and 0 bases from J, with 7 bases in between. Looked up from germline, CDR1 is LNHNV and CDR2 is YYDKDF (reference sequence). This CDR3 comprises 15 residues. The CDR3 DNA is TGTGCCACCAGCAGAGGACAGTATAGCAATCAGCCCCAGCATTTT. Translating gives CATSRGQYSNQPQHF.